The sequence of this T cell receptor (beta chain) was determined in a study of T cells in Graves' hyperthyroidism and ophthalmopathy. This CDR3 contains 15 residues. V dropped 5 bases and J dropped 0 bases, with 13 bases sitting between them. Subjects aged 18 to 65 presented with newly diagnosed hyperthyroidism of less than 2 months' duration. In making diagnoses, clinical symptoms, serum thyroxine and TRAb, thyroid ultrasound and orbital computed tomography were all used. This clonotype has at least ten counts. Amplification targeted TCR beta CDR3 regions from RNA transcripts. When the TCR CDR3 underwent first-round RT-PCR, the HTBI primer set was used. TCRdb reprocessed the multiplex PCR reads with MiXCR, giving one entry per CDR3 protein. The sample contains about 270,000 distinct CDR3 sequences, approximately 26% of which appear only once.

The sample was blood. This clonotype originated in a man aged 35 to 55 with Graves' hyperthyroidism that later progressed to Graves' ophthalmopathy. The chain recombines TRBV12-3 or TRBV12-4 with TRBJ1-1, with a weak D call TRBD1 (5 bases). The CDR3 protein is CASSERGRVNTEAFF. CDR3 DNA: TGTGCCAGCAGTGAGCGGGGCAGAGTGAACACTGAAGCTTTCTTT.